These T cell receptor beta chains were read from a single sample in a study of immune evolution from preneoplasia to lung adenocarcinoma. Some clones are missing from TCRdb's copy, which holds only in-frame ones; the method was immunoSEQ multiplex PCR. In the table there are about 8,000 clones, over 75% of which are singletons. The sequencing sample was made of FFPE adjacent normal lung tissue. The source is a person aged 70 to 85 with lung adenocarcinoma. CDR3s include the opening cysteine and the closing phenylalanine or tryptophan. D genes are given only for firm matches. A row's size may be missing; if present it is once, few, many or a size class.

d_call	v_call	clone_size	j_call	cdr3_nt	cdr3_aa
TRBD1	TRBV5-4	NA	TRBJ1-4	TGTGCCAGCAGCTCCACGAGGGACAGGGGACTAACAACTAATGAAAAACTGTTTTTT	CASSSTRDRGLTTNEKLFF
TRBD2	TRBV10-2	NA	TRBJ2-5	TGCGCCAGCACCCCGGGGGGATGGGAGACCCAGTACTTC	CASTPGGWETQYF
NA	TRBV9	NA	TRBJ2-3	TGTGCCAGCAGCGTAGAGGCCTGGAGCACAGATACGCAGTATTTT	CASSVEAWSTDTQYF
TRBD2	TRBV2	NA	TRBJ2-1	TGTGCCAGCAGTGAAGAGGGGACTAGCGGGAGAAATGAGCAGTTCTTC	CASSEEGTSGRNEQFF
NA	TRBV21-1	NA	TRBJ2-6	TGTGCCAGCAGCAAAAGGGGAACAGGGAGCTCTGGGGCCAACGTCCTGACTTTC	CASSKRGTGSSGANVLTF
TRBD1	TRBV6-6	few	TRBJ2-1	TGTGCCAGCAGTTACTCCGGACAGGGGCAGTTCTTC	CASSYSGQGQFF
NA	TRBV19	NA	TRBJ1-2	TGTGCCAGTAGTATCGACAGATATGGCTACACCTTC	CASSIDRYGYTF
NA	TRBV28	NA	TRBJ2-6	TGTGCCAGTCGACAGACTGGGGCCAACGTCCTGACTTTC	CASRQTGANVLTF
NA	TRBV16	NA	TRBJ1-1	TGTGCCAGCAGCCAGCAACAGGGTTCCAACACTGAAGCTTTCTTT	CASSQQQGSNTEAFF
NA	TRBV27	NA	TRBJ2-7	TGTGCCAGCAGTTTAGTCCCTCCGGGCTCCGAGCAGTACTTC	CASSLVPPGSEQYF
NA	TRBV30	NA	TRBJ1-4	TGTGCCTGGAGTCGAGCGACCAATGAAAAACTGTTTTTT	CAWSRATNEKLFF
NA	TRBV10-2	NA	TRBJ1-1	TGCGCCAGCAGTGATCGCAGGGACGACAAAGCTTTCTTT	CASSDRRDDKAFF
TRBD1	TRBV7-9	few	TRBJ1-2	TGTGCCAGCAGCCCCGGGACAGGGGGACAGGGTGGCTACACCTTC	CASSPGTGGQGGYTF
TRBD1	TRBV11-1	NA	TRBJ2-3	TGTGCCAGCAGCTTGGGACAGGGGGCGACAGATACGCAGTATTTT	CASSLGQGATDTQYF
NA	TRBV7-2	NA	TRBJ2-3	TGTGCCGAAGGGAGGGGGGGGGCCCTCACAGATACGCAGTATTTT	CAEGRGGALTDTQYF
TRBD2	TRBV6-4	large	TRBJ2-1	TGTGCCAGCAGTGACCTCCAGGGACTAGGAGAATACAATGAGCAGTTCTTC	CASSDLQGLGEYNEQFF
NA	TRBV11-2	NA	TRBJ1-1	TGTGCCAGCAGCTTAGGGCCCGGCAGGCGTCGCACTGAAGCTTTCTTT	CASSLGPGRRRTEAFF
NA	TRBV11-2	once	TRBJ2-5	TGTGCCAGCAGCTTAGACAGGGGAGCGGAGACCCAGTACTTC	CASSLDRGAETQYF
NA	TRBV29-1	few	TRBJ2-1	TGCAGCGTTGTCGGCGGCGTAAATGAGCAGTTCTTC	CSVVGGVNEQFF
NA	TRBV4-1	NA	TRBJ1-4	TGCGCCAGCAGCCGCCCCTCCGGGGGGGGCCGGGAAAAACTGTTTTTT	CASSRPSGGGREKLFF
NA	TRBV5-1	NA	TRBJ2-5	TGCGCCAGCAGCTTGTCCAGGTTCCAAGAGACCCAGTACTTC	CASSLSRFQETQYF
TRBD1	TRBV5-6	NA	TRBJ1-2	TGTGCCAGCAGCTTGGTGAAGGGGGCGAGCTACACCTTC	CASSLVKGASYTF
NA	TRBV11-2	NA	TRBJ2-2	TGTGCCAGCAGCTTTGTTCAGGGTTCCGGGGAGCTGTTTTTT	CASSFVQGSGELFF
TRBD1	TRBV6-5	NA	TRBJ1-2	TGTGCCAGCAGTTACGACAGGGTTGAAGGCTACACCTTC	CASSYDRVEGYTF
NA	TRBV5-1	NA	TRBJ1-2	TGCGCCAGCAGCTTGTTGGGGACTGCTAACTATGGCTACACCTTC	CASSLLGTANYGYTF
TRBD2	TRBV4-2	NA	TRBJ2-1	TGTGCCAGCAGCCAAGATGGTGCGGGAGCAAACAATAAGCAGTTCTTC	CASSQDGAGANNKQFF
TRBD1	TRBV25-1	NA	TRBJ1-6	TGTGCCAGCAGTGAATATTCTAACAGGGGGAATTCACCCCTCCACTTT	CASSEYSNRGNSPLHF
TRBD1	TRBV6-6	NA	TRBJ2-5	TGTGCCAGCAGTCGACGACAGGGGGCGGCAGAGACCCAGTACTTC	CASSRRQGAAETQYF
TRBD2	TRBV9	NA	TRBJ2-1	TGTGCCAGCAGCGTAGGGGGGACTAGGCTGGATGAGCAGTTCTTC	CASSVGGTRLDEQFF
NA	TRBV7-3	few	TRBJ1-3	TGTGCCAGCAGCTGGGGCTCTGGAAACACCATATATTTT	CASSWGSGNTIYF
TRBD1	TRBV28	NA	TRBJ2-7	TGTGCCAGCGGAGGGACAGGGGGATCCTACGAGCAGTACTTC	CASGGTGGSYEQYF
TRBD2	TRBV9	NA	TRBJ2-1	TGTGCCAGCAGCTCACGGACTAGCGGGACCCACAATGAGCAGTTCTTC	CASSSRTSGTHNEQFF
TRBD1	TRBV18	NA	TRBJ2-5	TGTGCCAGCTCACCGGGACAGGGTTTCGGCGAGACCCAGTACTTC	CASSPGQGFGETQYF
NA	TRBV4-1	NA	TRBJ1-1	TGCGCCAGCAAGCGGGGGCGAGGACAGCTGAACACTGAAGCTTTCTTT	CASKRGRGQLNTEAFF
TRBD1	TRBV15	NA	TRBJ1-2	TGTGCCACCAGCAGAGGCATGGGTGGAAGGGGGCGCATCTATGGCTACACCTTC	CATSRGMGGRGRIYGYTF
NA	TRBV9	NA	TRBJ1-6	TGTGCCAGCAGCGTAGCCATTAGGTGGACAGCCAATTCACCCCTCCACTTT	CASSVAIRWTANSPLHF
TRBD1	TRBV11-3	NA	TRBJ1-5	TGTGCCAGCAGCTTAGATGGGACAGGGGACAATCAGCCCCAGCATTTT	CASSLDGTGDNQPQHF
TRBD1	TRBV5-6	NA	TRBJ2-2	TGTGCCAGCAGCAAATACAGGGGGACCGGGGAGCTGTTTTTT	CASSKYRGTGELFF
NA	TRBV30	NA	TRBJ2-5	TGTGCCTGGAGTCAGGTATACAGGGAAGAGACCCAGTACTTC	CAWSQVYREETQYF
NA	TRBV5-4	NA	TRBJ2-1	TGTGCCAGCAGCTTGACAGGGTTGGGCGATGAGCAGTTCTTC	CASSLTGLGDEQFF
NA	TRBV30	NA	TRBJ1-5	TGTGCCTGGAGGGGTAGGGGGAGACAGCCCCAGCATTTT	CAWRGRGRQPQHF
TRBD1	TRBV27	NA	TRBJ1-2	TGTGCCAGCAGTTTAGGAGCCGGGACAGGAGGAGGCTACACCTTC	CASSLGAGTGGGYTF
NA	TRBV5-4	NA	TRBJ1-2	TGTGCCAGCAGTGAGGGAAACTATGGCTACACCTTC	CASSEGNYGYTF
NA	TRBV25-1	NA	TRBJ1-1	TGTGCCAGCAGTCCCGGGAGGGTCGCTTTCTTT	CASSPGRVAFF
NA	TRBV9	NA	TRBJ2-3	TGTGCCAGCAGCGCGCGGCCCGCTAGCACAGATACGCAGTATTTT	CASSARPASTDTQYF
TRBD2	TRBV7-2	NA	TRBJ2-7	TGTGCCAGCAGCCTCACGTGGACTAGCGGGAACTCCTACGAGCAGTACTTC	CASSLTWTSGNSYEQYF
NA	TRBV5-5	NA	TRBJ2-5	TGTGCCAGCAGCTTGAAGGGGGAGACTAGGGGGGAGACCCAGTACTTC	CASSLKGETRGETQYF
TRBD1	TRBV5-1	NA	TRBJ2-3	TGCGCCAACAGCGGGACAGGGATAACCGGCACAGATACGCAGTATTTT	CANSGTGITGTDTQYF
NA	TRBV5-1	once	TRBJ2-6	TGCGCCAGCAGCTTGGGGGCTGGGGCCAACGTCCTGACTTTC	CASSLGAGANVLTF
TRBD2	TRBV9	NA	TRBJ2-1	TGTGCCAGCAGCGACGCGCGGGGGGGGTCGAATGAGCAGTTCTTC	CASSDARGGSNEQFF